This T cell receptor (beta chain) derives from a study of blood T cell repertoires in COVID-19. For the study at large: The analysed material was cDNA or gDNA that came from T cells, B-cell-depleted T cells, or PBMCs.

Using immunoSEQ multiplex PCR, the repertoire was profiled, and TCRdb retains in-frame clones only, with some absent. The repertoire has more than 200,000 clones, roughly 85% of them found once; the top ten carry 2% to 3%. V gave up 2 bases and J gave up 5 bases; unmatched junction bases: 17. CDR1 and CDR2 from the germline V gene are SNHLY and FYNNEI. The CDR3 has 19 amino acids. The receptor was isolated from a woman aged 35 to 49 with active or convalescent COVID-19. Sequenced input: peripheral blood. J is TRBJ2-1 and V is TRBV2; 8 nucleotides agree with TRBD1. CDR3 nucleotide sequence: TGTGCCAGCAGTGAACGCTCCCTGGTTGGGACAGGAACGAACAATGAGCAGTTCTTC. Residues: CASSERSLVGTGTNNEQFF.